This T cell receptor beta chain was sequenced for a study of blood T cells in healthy people across ages. Study-wide background: About one barcoded beta molecule was captured per two T cells (by template switching).

Alongside a J-beta primer mix, a sample-barcoded 5' primer served in a second PCR lasting roughly 7 to 11 cycles. TCRdb re-analysed the 5' RACE reads in MiXCR, keeping a single row per CDR3 protein. The table lists about 680,000 distinct CDR3 sequences, around 49% of them singletons. Overall study results and limits: PBMCs were not sorted, which prevented a conclusive comparison of naive versus antigen-experienced cells.

Only a few counts were recorded for this clonotype. Its antigen is unidentified. Peripheral blood from each donor was collected in a volume of approximately 9.2 milliliters. CDR1 and CDR2 from the germline V gene are MNHEY and SMNVEV (reference sequence). With V trimmed by 3 bases and J by 4 bases, 2 bases remained unmatched. This CDR3 has 13 residues. The receptor was derived from a woman aged 60-75 years in good health. The genes are TRBV27 and TRBJ1-2, with 7 nucleotides matching TRBD1. Sequenced material: blood. CDR3 nucleotide sequence: TGTGCCAGCAGTTTTTCAGGGGGCTATGGCTACACCTTC. It specifies CASSFSGGYGYTF.